These 31 T cell receptor beta chains were sequenced from one sample in a study of shared clonotypes between healthy human individuals. The data were produced by immunoSEQ multiplex PCR, yet TCRdb's version contains in-frame clones alone and is incomplete. The table records a few million clones, roughly 93% of them present only once. Sequences were obtained from naive CD4+ T cells from PBMCs. As to subset: CD45RA+ positively selected. These receptors were collected from a man aged 18 to 30 in good health. Some clones in this sample may be carry-over from other donors' samples.

This chain's CDR3 is CASTDRAALGEKLFF. CDR3 coding DNA: TGTGCCAGTACCGACCGGGCGGCGCTCGGGGAAAAACTGTTTTTT. This chain connects TRBV19 to TRBJ1-4; no clear D gene. This CDR3 region has 15 residues. V was pared by 7 bases and J by 8 bases, with 20 bases between. Germline V gene lookup returns CDR1 LNHDA and CDR2 SQIVND (reference sequence).

This chain joins TRBV28 and TRBJ2-7, with 8 bases lining up with TRBD2. The CDR3 is 13 residues long. CDR1 is MDHEN and CDR2 is SYDVKM in the germline V gene. V shed 4 bases, J shed 5 bases, and the junction held 4 bases outside the gene matches. CDR3 region: CASSWWTSNEQYF. The CDR3 bases are TGTGCCAGCAGTTGGTGGACTAGCAACGAGCAGTACTTC.

This chain joins TRBV28 and TRBJ2-6, with TRBD2 as a possible D gene (6 bases). V lost 3 bases, J lost 2 bases, and 11 bases lay in between. Germline CDR1 is MDHEN and CDR2 is SYDVKM. This CDR3 is built from 16 residues. In nucleotides, the CDR3 is TGTGCCAGCAGTTTCCTCAGGGAGGCTGGGGCCAACGTCCTGACTTTC. Amino acid sequence: CASSFLREAGANVLTF.

Here the CDR3 reads CASSVQNIQYF. As DNA, the CDR3 is TGTGCCAGCAGTGTGCAAAACATTCAGTACTTC. The gene calls are TRBV2 and TRBJ2-4; D is unclear. Germline-derived CDR1 and CDR2 are SNHLY and FYNNEI. CDR3 length equals 11 residues. V gave up 4 bases and J gave up 5 bases, with 3 bases separating them.

This chain joins TRBV28 and TRBJ1-1; D remains unclear. The V gene lost 3 bases and the J gene lost 1 base, with 6 bases spanning the gap. Germline lookup yields CDR1 MDHEN and CDR2 SYDVKM. This CDR3 has 13 amino acids. The CDR3 nucleotides read TGTGCCAGCAGTTTCTGGCAGAACACTGAAGCTTTCTTT. Translation: CASSFWQNTEAFF. The full variable domain, in which reference TRBV28 and TRBJ1-1 provide the parts outside the CDR3, is DVKVTQSSRYLVKRTGEKVFLECVQDMDHENMFWYRQDPGLGLRLIYFSYDVKMKEKGDIPEGYSVSREKKERFSLILESASTNQTSMYLCASSFWQNTEAFFGQGTRLTVV.

The CDR3 DNA is TGTGCCAGCAGCCAAGAGGCGGGAGTGGGAGATACGCAGTATTTT. This codes for CASSQEAGVGDTQYF. The chain joins TRBV14 to TRBJ2-3; 7 positions agree with TRBD2. CDR1 and CDR2 (germline): SGHDN, FVKESK. The CDR3 spans 15 residues. J gave up 5 bases and V 0 bases, and 5 bases lay outside the gene matches. The full variable domain, rest sourced from reference TRBV14 and TRBJ2-3, is EAGVTQFPSHSVIEKGQTVTLRCDPISGHDNLYWYRRVMGKEIKFLLHFVKESKQDESGMPNNRFLAERTGGTYSTLKVQPAELEDSGVYFCASSQEAGVGDTQYFGPGTRLTVL.

J is TRBJ2-5 and V is TRBV7-2, with 9 bases matching TRBD2. CDR1 is SGHTA and CDR2 is FQGNSA in the germline V gene. V shed 5 bases, J shed 3 bases, and the junction held 10 bases outside the gene matches. The CDR3 spans 16 residues. The CDR3 loop reads CASSLLAGAGKETQYF. The CDR3 region has the DNA TGTGCCAGCAGCCTATTAGCGGGGGCAGGAAAAGAGACCCAGTACTTC. Filled out from reference TRBV7-2 and TRBJ2-5, the complete variable domain reads GAGVSQSPSNKVTEKGKDVELRCDPISGHTALYWYRQSLGQGLEFLIYFQGNSAPDKSGLPSDRFSAERTGGSVSTLTIQRTQQEDSAVYLCASSLLAGAGKETQYFGPGTRLLVL.

This chain links TRBV2 with TRBJ1-5; no definite D call. Germline lookup yields CDR1 SNHLY and CDR2 FYNNEI. The CDR3 has 14 residues. V lost 4 bases and J 0 bases, leaving 7 bases between the germline ends. CDR3 protein: CASSGANSNQPQHF. CDR3 nucleotide sequence: TGTGCCAGCAGTGGGGCGAATAGCAATCAGCCCCAGCATTTT.

The chain combines TRBV28 with TRBJ1-5; D remains ambiguous. Germline loops: CDR1 MDHEN, CDR2 SYDVKM. The V and J ends lost 2 bases and 0 bases respectively, with 8 bases between them. This CDR3 contains 15 residues. The CDR3 nucleotides read TGTGCCAGCAGTTTAGGGAGTCTTAGCAATCAGCCCCAGCATTTT. Translating it yields CASSLGSLSNQPQHF.

The V and J genes are TRBV6-5 and TRBJ1-1; 7 bases map to TRBD1. V trimming: 3 bases; J trimming: 5 bases; junction bases outside the gene matches: 9. The CDR3 covers 15 residues. Germline V gene lookup returns CDR1 MNHEY and CDR2 SVGAGI. This CDR3 is CASSYEAGGLTEAFF. DNA of the CDR3: TGTGCCAGCAGTTATGAAGCAGGGGGTCTTACTGAAGCTTTCTTT.

This chain joins TRBV6-1 and TRBJ2-7, with D unresolved. The germline V and J ends were trimmed by 7 bases and 3 bases, with 16 bases remaining between them. Germline V lookup: CDR1 MNHNS, CDR2 SASEGT. The CDR3 has 14 amino acids. The CDR3 DNA reads TGTGCCAGCAACATCTTGGAGAAGGTCTACGAGCAGTACTTC. It specifies CASNILEKVYEQYF.

Worth noting for this clone: The junction differs from germline at one of its ends, possibly a read error. The chain employs TRBV28 and TRBJ2-2; 7 bases match TRBD1. This CDR3 is built from 14 residues. CDR1 and CDR2 from the germline V gene are MDHEN and SYDVKM. The CDR3 region is CASNTGVDTRELFF. The CDR3 DNA follows: TGTGCCAGCAATACAGGGGTTGACACCAGGGAGCTGTTTTTT. Supplemented by reference TRBV28 and TRBJ2-2, the full variable domain reads DVKVTQSSRYLVKRTGEKVFLECVQDMDHENMFWYRQDPGLGLRLIYFSYDVKMKEKGDIPEGYSVSREKKERFSLILESASTNQTSMYLCASNTGVDTRELFFGEGSRLTVL.

This sequence joins TRBV4-3 and TRBJ2-1, with 13 bases that match TRBD2. The CDR3 covers 13 residues. CDR1 is LGHNA, CDR2 YSLEER, per germline. The ends lost 0 bases at V and 15 bases at J; junction bases unmatched: 2. CDR3: CASSQDTSGRVFF. The CDR3 DNA sequence: TGCGCCAGCAGCCAAGATACTAGCGGGAGGGTGTTCTTC.

The V call is TRBV7-3, the J call TRBJ2-7; 11 positions match TRBD2. In germline, CDR1 is SGHTA, CDR2 FQGTGA. This CDR3 is 15 amino acids long. J lost 5 bases, V lost 5 bases, and 8 bases had no gene match. Here the CDR3 reads CASSPRLAGLNEQYF. In nucleotides, the CDR3 is TGTGCCAGCAGCCCCCGACTAGCGGGACTTAACGAGCAGTACTTC.

This chain joins TRBV5-1 and TRBJ2-4; D may be TRBD1 (5 bases). V shed 4 bases and J shed 6 bases, with 14 bases lying between them. This CDR3 is 14 amino acids long. The germline V gene encodes CDR1 SGHRS and CDR2 YFSETQ. In nucleotides, the CDR3 is TGCGCCAGCAGCCCAAGACAGTCGGGAAACATTCAGTACTTC. As protein: CASSPRQSGNIQYF. The whole variable domain, remainder taken from reference TRBV5-1 and TRBJ2-4, is KAGVTQTPRYLIKTRGQQVTLSCSPISGHRSVSWYQQTPGQGLQFLFEYFSETQRNKGNFPGRFSGRQFSNSRSEMNVSTLELGDSALYLCASSPRQSGNIQYFGAGTRLSVL.

The V call is TRBV4-3, the J call TRBJ2-7; D is perhaps TRBD2 (6 bases). V was pared by 0 bases and J by 4 bases, with 10 bases between. The CDR3 covers 14 residues. CDR1 is LGHNA, CDR2 YSLEER, per germline. CDR3: CASSQDSAGYEQYF. In nucleotides, the CDR3 is TGCGCCAGCAGCCAAGATTCGGCGGGATACGAGCAGTACTTC.

This chain uses TRBV2 with TRBJ2-6; TRBD1 or TRBD2 may be the D gene (6 bases each). The CDR3 totals 14 residues. From germline, CDR1 is SNHLY and CDR2 FYNNEI. Trimming cost V 6 bases and J 5 bases, with 11 bases left between them. This chain's CDR3 is CASSGGAWANVLTF. Here the CDR3 DNA reads TGTGCCAGCAGCGGGGGCGCCTGGGCCAACGTCCTGACTTTC.

The chain couples TRBV29-1 to TRBJ2-5; no definite D call. With the DNA end fitting TRBJ2-7 better, the J assignment may be wrong. CDR3 length: 12 residues. Germline CDR1 and CDR2: SQVTM and ANQGSEA. CDR3 sequence: CSGSSDPYEQYF. CDR3 nucleotides: TGCAGCGGGTCCAGTGACCCCTACGAGCAGTACTTC.

V gene TRBV28 combines with J gene TRBJ1-5; D remains unclear. Per the germline V gene, CDR1 is MDHEN and CDR2 is SYDVKM. V was clipped by 4 bases and J by 9 bases, with 13 bases between them. The CDR3 totals 13 residues. DNA for the CDR3: TGTGCCAGCAGTTATACCCCGAAGGGGCCCCAGCATTTT. Encoded protein: CASSYTPKGPQHF.

CDR3 in amino acids: CASTWGRGVNEQFF. For the CDR3, the DNA is TGTGCCAGTACCTGGGGCAGGGGAGTAAATGAGCAGTTCTTC. The rearrangement links TRBV19 to TRBJ2-1; perhaps TRBD1 as D (6 bases). This CDR3 is built from 14 residues. Looked up from germline, CDR1 is LNHDA and CDR2 is SQIVND (reference sequence). The ends were cut back, 7 bases at V and 7 bases at J, with 17 bases in the middle.

The rearrangement uses TRBV7-7 and TRBJ2-5, with TRBD2 identical over 7 bases. The CDR3 runs to 16 residues. The V gene end was trimmed by 1 base and the J gene end by 3 bases; junction bases not matched to a gene: 8. The germline CDR1 and CDR2 sequences are SSHAT and FNYEAQ (reference sequence). The CDR3 DNA sequence: TGTGCCAGCAGCTTAGGTTACGGCGGGGGAGAAGAGACCCAGTACTTC. This translates into CASSLGYGGGEETQYF.

This chain connects TRBV5-1 to TRBJ1-5; D is unclear. The CDR3 consists of 14 residues. Germline CDR1 is SGHRS and CDR2 is YFSETQ. V gave up 7 bases and J gave up 3 bases, with 14 bases separating them. This chain's CDR3 is CASRLSPSNQPQHF. The CDR3 coding sequence is TGCGCCAGCCGCCTATCACCCTCCAATCAGCCCCAGCATTTT. The full variable domain, in which reference TRBV5-1 and TRBJ1-5 provide the parts outside the CDR3, is KAGVTQTPRYLIKTRGQQVTLSCSPISGHRSVSWYQQTPGQGLQFLFEYFSETQRNKGNFPGRFSGRQFSNSRSEMNVSTLELGDSALYLCASRLSPSNQPQHFGDGTRLSIL.

The chain is built from TRBV4-1 and TRBJ2-7; TRBD1 aligns across 10 bases. Germline V gene data show CDR1 as MGHRA and CDR2 as YSYEKL. This CDR3 region has 16 residues. With 3 bases clipped from V and 2 bases from J, the junction kept 7 bases outside the gene matches. CDR3 coding DNA: TGCGCCAGCAGCCAGCTTTTCGGGACAGGGGCCTACGAGCAGTACTTC. This sequence encodes CASSQLFGTGAYEQYF.

This clone appeared a single time. This chain joins TRBV28 and TRBJ2-5; TRBD1 matches at 7 bases. The CDR3 is made up of 14 amino acids. Germline V gene lookup returns CDR1 MDHEN and CDR2 SYDVKM. Germline trimming cut 7 bases from V and 1 base from J; bases unmatched to any gene: 6. CDR3 protein: CASNFGTAQETQYF. The CDR3 bases are TGTGCCAGCAACTTCGGGACAGCCCAAGAGACCCAGTACTTC.

This chain uses TRBV27 with TRBJ1-6, with TRBD1 matching over 7 bases. Germline CDR1 is MNHEY and CDR2 is SMNVEV (reference sequence). The CDR3 extends over 14 amino acids. Germline trimming cut 3 bases from V and 7 bases from J; bases unmatched to any gene: 3. In DNA form, the CDR3 reads TGTGCCAGCAGTTTCCGACAGGGAAATTCACCCCTCCACTTT. Its protein is CASSFRQGNSPLHF.

The J gene is TRBJ2-1, the V gene TRBV5-1; no clear D. Germline CDR1 is SGHRS and CDR2 is YFSETQ. The V end lost 5 bases, the J end lost 7 bases, and 13 bases lay between the germline ends. The CDR3 totals 13 residues. The DNA for the CDR3 is TGCGCCAGCAGTATCGGAGTAGTTAATGAGCAGTTCTTC. It specifies CASSIGVVNEQFF. Looking up the rest from reference TRBV5-1 and TRBJ2-1 gives the full variable domain: KAGVTQTPRYLIKTRGQQVTLSCSPISGHRSVSWYQQTPGQGLQFLFEYFSETQRNKGNFPGRFSGRQFSNSRSEMNVSTLELGDSALYLCASSIGVVNEQFFGPGTRLTVL.

A note on this clone: The same CDR3 is also encoded by other DNA sequences in this sample. This chain links TRBV27 with TRBJ2-7, with TRBD2 matching 9 bases. Germline CDR1 MNHEY, CDR2 SMNVEV (reference sequence). Trimming cost V 6 bases and J 0 bases; bases outside gene matches: 6. This CDR3 comprises 15 residues. CDR3 in amino acids: CASSASGTSSYEQYF. The CDR3, as DNA: TGTGCCAGCAGCGCTAGCGGGACCTCCTCCTACGAGCAGTACTTC.

The genes are TRBV19 and TRBJ1-5; tentative D call: TRBD1 (6 bases). CDR1 and CDR2 from the germline V gene are LNHDA and SQIVND (reference sequence). Trimming shortened V by 6 bases and J by 2 bases, and 23 bases separated the two germline ends. The CDR3 covers 18 residues. CDR3 protein: CASSHPPLQGRGNQPQHF. The CDR3 DNA follows: TGTGCCAGTAGCCATCCCCCACTACAGGGTAGGGGCAATCAGCCCCAGCATTTT.

The table lists this clone with a count of one. The chain uses TRBV28 and TRBJ1-1, with D possibly TRBD1 on 5 matching bases. The CDR3 runs to 15 residues. Germline V lookup: CDR1 MDHEN, CDR2 SYDVKM. V lost 6 bases, J lost 2 bases, and 16 bases lay in between. The CDR3 nucleotides read TGTGCCAGCAGGGACCGGGGCAGATTTAACACTGAAGCTTTCTTT. It translates to CASRDRGRFNTEAFF.

The V gene is TRBV28, the J gene TRBJ2-7; 7 positions match TRBD2. The CDR3 sequence is 15 residues long. Germline CDR1 MDHEN, CDR2 SYDVKM. V trimming: 2 bases; J trimming: 0 bases; junction bases outside the gene matches: 4. CDR3: CASSLVGGSSYEQYF. The CDR3 DNA follows: TGTGCCAGCAGTTTAGTGGGCGGGAGCTCCTACGAGCAGTACTTC.

This chain links TRBV30 with TRBJ1-1, with D uncertain. This CDR3 region has 13 residues. Germline V CDR1 and CDR2: GTSNPN, SVGIG (reference sequence). V was cut by 1 base and J by 1 base, with 7 bases left in between. CDR3: CAWSGPWNTEAFF. CDR3 DNA: TGTGCCTGGAGTGGGCCGTGGAACACTGAAGCTTTCTTT.